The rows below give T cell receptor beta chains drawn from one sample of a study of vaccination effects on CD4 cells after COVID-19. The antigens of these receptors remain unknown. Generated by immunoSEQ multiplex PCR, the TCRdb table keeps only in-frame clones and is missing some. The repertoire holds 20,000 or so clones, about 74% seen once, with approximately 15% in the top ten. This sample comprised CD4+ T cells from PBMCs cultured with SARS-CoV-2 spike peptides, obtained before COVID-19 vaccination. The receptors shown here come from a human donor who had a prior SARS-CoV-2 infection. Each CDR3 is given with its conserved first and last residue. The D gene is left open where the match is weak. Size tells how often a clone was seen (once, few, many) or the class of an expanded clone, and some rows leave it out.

cdr3_aa: CASRQGQLNIQYF
cdr3_nt: TGTGCCAGCAGGCAGGGACAACTTAACATTCAGTACTTC
j_call: TRBJ2-4
v_call: TRBV28
d_call: .
clone_size: .
cdr3_length: 13

cdr3_aa: CASSPTGTYTEAFF
cdr3_nt: TGTGCCAGCAGCCCCACCGGGACTTACACTGAAGCTTTCTTT
j_call: TRBJ1-1
v_call: TRBV7-3
d_call: .
clone_size: .
cdr3_length: 14

cdr3_aa: CASPKPRLAKNIQYF
cdr3_nt: TGTGCCAGCCCTAAACCAAGACTAGCCAAAAACATTCAGTACTTC
j_call: TRBJ2-4
v_call: TRBV7-3
d_call: .
clone_size: .
cdr3_length: 15

cdr3_aa: CASSLTRLGGLENIQYF
cdr3_nt: TGTGCCAGCAGTTTAACTCGGCTCGGGGGCTTGGAAAACATTCAGTACTTC
j_call: TRBJ2-4
v_call: TRBV27
d_call: .
clone_size: .
cdr3_length: 17

cdr3_aa: CASSSYGTRSYEQYF
cdr3_nt: TGTGCCAGCAGCTCCTACGGGACCCGCTCCTACGAGCAGTACTTC
j_call: TRBJ2-7
v_call: TRBV11-3
d_call: .
clone_size: .
cdr3_length: 15

cdr3_aa: CASSLLGQGLSNNEQFF
cdr3_nt: TGTGCCAGCAGTTTATTGGGACAGGGGCTTAGTAACAATGAGCAGTTCTTC
j_call: TRBJ2-1
v_call: TRBV28
d_call: TRBD1
clone_size: .
cdr3_length: 17

cdr3_aa: CASPPAGYYEQYF
cdr3_nt: TGTGCCAGCCCTCCCGCCGGTTACTACGAGCAGTACTTC
j_call: TRBJ2-7
v_call: TRBV28
d_call: .
clone_size: once
cdr3_length: 13

cdr3_aa: CASSYREAAPDTQYF
cdr3_nt: TGTGCCAGCAGTTATCGCGAGGCAGCCCCAGATACGCAGTATTTT
j_call: TRBJ2-3
v_call: TRBV6-9
d_call: .
clone_size: once
cdr3_length: 15

cdr3_aa: CASSLGGRASYEQYF
cdr3_nt: TGTGCCAGCAGCTTGGGCGGGAGGGCCAGCTACGAGCAGTACTTC
j_call: TRBJ2-7
v_call: TRBV5-4
d_call: TRBD2
clone_size: .
cdr3_length: 15

cdr3_aa: CASSLVTSGDYEQYF
cdr3_nt: TGTGCCAGCAGCTTAGTGACTAGCGGGGACTACGAGCAGTACTTC
j_call: TRBJ2-7
v_call: TRBV7-2
d_call: TRBD2
clone_size: large
cdr3_length: 15